This T cell receptor beta chain was recorded in a study of CD8+ T cells in alopecia areata. The treatment denotes: oral pan-JAK inhibitor, 5-10 mg twice daily. Sampling of alopecia areata patients yielded lesional scalp punch biopsies as well as peripheral blood. The germline V and J ends were trimmed by 6 bases and 4 bases, with 12 bases remaining between them. The CDR3 sequence is 13 residues long. Germline CDR1 MNHEY, CDR2 SMNVEV (reference sequence). RNA was isolated and reverse transcribed to cDNA, the sequencing template. The method was immunoSEQ multiplex PCR; TCRdb's version includes in-frame clones alone and lacks a portion of them. This sample yields approximately 180,000 clones, of which 64% are seen a single time; 1.3% belongs to the top ten.

Sequencing was performed on CD4+ T cells sorted from blood, taken between weeks 47 and 50, from a patient treated with tofacitinib. The sequence derives from a human donor with alopecia areata. The chain has TRBV27 and TRBJ1-2; unclear D gene. The CDR3 loop is CASSTAFAYGYTF. The CDR3 nucleotides read TGTGCCAGCAGCACCGCCTTCGCCTATGGCTACACCTTC.